This T cell receptor (beta chain) stems from a study of blood T cell repertoires in COVID-19. Produced via immunoSEQ multiplex PCR; TCRdb's table is partial and in-frame only. Among tens of thousands of clones listed, 88% were seen once. This receptor was taken from a woman older than 75 with active COVID-19. Sequenced: peripheral blood.

CDR3 protein: CASSPLGQNTGTQYF. The CDR3, as DNA: TGTGCCAGCAGCCCCCTGGGTCAAAACACGGGGACCCAGTACTTC. The rearrangement uses TRBV3-1 (or the pseudogene TRBV3-2) and TRBJ2-5; no definite D call. The CDR3 is 15 amino acids. From germline, CDR1 is LGHDT and CDR2 YNNKEL (reference sequence). The V gene lost 4 bases and the J gene lost 7 bases, with 19 bases spanning the gap.